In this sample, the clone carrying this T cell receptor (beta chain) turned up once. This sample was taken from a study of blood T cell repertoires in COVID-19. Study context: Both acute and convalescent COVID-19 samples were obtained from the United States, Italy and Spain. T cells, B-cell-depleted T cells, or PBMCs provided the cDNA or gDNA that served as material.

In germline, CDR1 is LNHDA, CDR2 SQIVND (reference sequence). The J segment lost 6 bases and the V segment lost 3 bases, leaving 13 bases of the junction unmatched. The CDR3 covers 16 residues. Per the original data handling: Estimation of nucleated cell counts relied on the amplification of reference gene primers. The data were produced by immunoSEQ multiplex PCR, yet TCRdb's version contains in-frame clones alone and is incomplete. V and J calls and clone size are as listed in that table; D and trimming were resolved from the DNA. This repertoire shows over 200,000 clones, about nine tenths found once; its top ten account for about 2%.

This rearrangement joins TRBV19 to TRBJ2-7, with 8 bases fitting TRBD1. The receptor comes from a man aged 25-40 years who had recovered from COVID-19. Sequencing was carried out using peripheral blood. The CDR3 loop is CASSIRDRMDLGEQYF. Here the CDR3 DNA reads TGTGCCAGTAGTATCCGGGACAGGATGGATTTGGGCGAGCAGTACTTC. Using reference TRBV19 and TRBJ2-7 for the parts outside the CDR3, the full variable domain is DGGITQSPKYLFRKEGQNVTLSCEQNLNHDAMYWYRQDPGQGLRLIYYSQIVNDFQKGDIAEGYSVSREKKESFPLTVTSAQKNPTAFYLCASSIRDRMDLGEQYFGPGTRLTVT.